This TCR beta chain is from a study of T cell changes during pregnancy in multiple sclerosis. Germline assignment: CDR1 WSHSY and CDR2 SAAADI. Trimming pared 1 base from V and 3 bases from J, leaving 12 bases between. The CDR3 consists of 15 residues. Clones were sequenced by immunoSEQ multiplex PCR, and TCRdb holds only the in-frame ones, with some missing. Of about 68,000 clones in the sample, roughly nine tenths were seen once. The sequencing used peripheral blood, collected in the third trimester of pregnancy. This clonotype was obtained from a female donor with multiple sclerosis, enrolled in a pregnancy study. V is TRBV10-2 and J is TRBJ1-1; D unresolved. This CDR3 is CASSEYPIGDTEAFF. CDR3 DNA sequence: TGCGCCAGCAGTGAGTACCCAATTGGAGACACTGAAGCTTTCTTT.